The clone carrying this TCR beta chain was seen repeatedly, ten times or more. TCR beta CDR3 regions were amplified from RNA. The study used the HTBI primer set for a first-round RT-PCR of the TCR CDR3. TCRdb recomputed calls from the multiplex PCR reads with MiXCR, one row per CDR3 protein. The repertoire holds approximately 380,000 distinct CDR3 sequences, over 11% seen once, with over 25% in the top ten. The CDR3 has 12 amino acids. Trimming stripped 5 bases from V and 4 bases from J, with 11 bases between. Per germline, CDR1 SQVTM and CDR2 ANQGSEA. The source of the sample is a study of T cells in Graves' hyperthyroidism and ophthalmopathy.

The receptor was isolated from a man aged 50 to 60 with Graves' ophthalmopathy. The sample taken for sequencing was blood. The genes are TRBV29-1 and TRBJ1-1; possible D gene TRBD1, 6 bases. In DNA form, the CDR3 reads TGCAGCGTTCGACAGGTGGGCACTGAAGCTTTCTTT. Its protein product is CSVRQVGTEAFF.